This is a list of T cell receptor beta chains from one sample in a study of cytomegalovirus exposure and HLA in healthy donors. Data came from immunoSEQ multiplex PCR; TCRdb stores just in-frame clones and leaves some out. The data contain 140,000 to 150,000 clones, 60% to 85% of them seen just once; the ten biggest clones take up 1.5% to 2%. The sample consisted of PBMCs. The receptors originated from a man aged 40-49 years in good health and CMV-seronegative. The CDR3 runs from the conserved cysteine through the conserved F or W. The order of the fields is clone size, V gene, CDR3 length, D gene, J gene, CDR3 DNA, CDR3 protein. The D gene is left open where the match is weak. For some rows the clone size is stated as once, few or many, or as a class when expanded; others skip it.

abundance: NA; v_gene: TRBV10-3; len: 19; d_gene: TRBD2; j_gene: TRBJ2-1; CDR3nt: TGTGCCATCACGAGAGAGGGGCTAGCGGGGCCTAGCTCCTACAATGAGCAGTTCTTC; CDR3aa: CAITREGLAGPSSYNEQFF
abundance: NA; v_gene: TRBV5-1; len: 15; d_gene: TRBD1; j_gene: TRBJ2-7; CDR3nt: TGCGCCAGCAGCTTGGGGGGACAGGGGGCCTACGAGCAGTACTTC; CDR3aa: CASSLGGQGAYEQYF
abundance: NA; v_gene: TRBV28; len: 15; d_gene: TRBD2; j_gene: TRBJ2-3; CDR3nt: TGTGCCGCCCGCAGGGCTAGCGGGAGGGGAGATACGCAGTATTTT; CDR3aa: CAARRASGRGDTQYF
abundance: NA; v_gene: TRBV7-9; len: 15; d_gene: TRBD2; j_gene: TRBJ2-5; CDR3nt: TGTGCCAGCAGCGAGGCGACTAGCGGGATGGAGACCCAGTACTTC; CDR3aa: CASSEATSGMETQYF
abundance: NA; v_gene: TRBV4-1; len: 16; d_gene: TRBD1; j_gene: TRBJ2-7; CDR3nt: TGCGCCAGCAGCCTTACAACAGGGGCCTACACCTACGAGCAGTACTTC; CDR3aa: CASSLTTGAYTYEQYF
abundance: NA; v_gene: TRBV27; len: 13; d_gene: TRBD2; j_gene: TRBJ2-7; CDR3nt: TGTGCCAGCAGTTTCTACGGGGGGTACGAGCAGTACTTC; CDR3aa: CASSFYGGYEQYF
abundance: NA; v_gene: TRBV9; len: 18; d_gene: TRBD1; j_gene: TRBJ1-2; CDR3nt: TGTGCCAGCAGCGCAGATTCGACAGGGCCTCATGGGGTATCTGGCTACACCTTC; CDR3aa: CASSADSTGPHGVSGYTF
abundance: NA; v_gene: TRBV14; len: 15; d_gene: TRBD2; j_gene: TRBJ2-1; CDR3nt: TGTGCCAGCAGCCAAGACGGGACTAGCTTCACTGAGCAGTTCTTC; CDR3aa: CASSQDGTSFTEQFF
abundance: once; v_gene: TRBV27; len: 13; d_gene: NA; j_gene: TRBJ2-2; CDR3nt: TGTGCCAGCAGTCTTAGGGCGGGCGGGGAGCTGTTTTTT; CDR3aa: CASSLRAGGELFF
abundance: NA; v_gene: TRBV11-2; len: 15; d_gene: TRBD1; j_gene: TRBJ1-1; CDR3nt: TGTGCCAGCAGCCAGGGGGGTCCGTGGAACACTGAAGCTTTCTTT; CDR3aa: CASSQGGPWNTEAFF
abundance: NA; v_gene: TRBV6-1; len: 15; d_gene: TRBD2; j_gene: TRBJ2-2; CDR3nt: TGTGCCAGCAGCGTGACTAGCGGGAGTTCCGGGGAGCTGTTTTTT; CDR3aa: CASSVTSGSSGELFF
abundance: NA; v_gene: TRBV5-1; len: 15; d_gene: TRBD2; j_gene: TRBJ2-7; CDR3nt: TGCGCCAGCAGCTTGAGGGAGGGAAGCTCCTACGAGCAGTACTTC; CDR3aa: CASSLREGSSYEQYF
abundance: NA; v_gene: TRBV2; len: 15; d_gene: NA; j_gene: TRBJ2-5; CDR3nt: TGTGCCAGCAGTAAGGCCGGGACATACCAAGAGACCCAGTACTTC; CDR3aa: CASSKAGTYQETQYF
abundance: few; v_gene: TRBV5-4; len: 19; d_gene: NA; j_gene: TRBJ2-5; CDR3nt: TGTGCCAGCAGCTTGGGGGGCAGATATCCAGGGGGGTACCAAGAGACCCAGTACTTC; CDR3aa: CASSLGGRYPGGYQETQYF
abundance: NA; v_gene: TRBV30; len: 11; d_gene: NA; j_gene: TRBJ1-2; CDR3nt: TGTGCCTGGAGTGTACAGGCGGGCTACACCTTC; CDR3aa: CAWSVQAGYTF
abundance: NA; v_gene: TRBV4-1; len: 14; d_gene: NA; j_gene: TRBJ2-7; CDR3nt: TGCGCCAGCAGCCAAGGTCAGGGGCTGGGGGAGCAGTACTTC; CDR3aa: CASSQGQGLGEQYF
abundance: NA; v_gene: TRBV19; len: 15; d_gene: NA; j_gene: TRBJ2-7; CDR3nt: TGTGCCAGTAGTATTATTCGGAATAGCGGCTACGAGCAGTACTTC; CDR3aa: CASSIIRNSGYEQYF
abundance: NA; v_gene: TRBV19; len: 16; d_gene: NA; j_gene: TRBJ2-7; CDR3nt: TGTGCCAGTAGTGACACAGGGAGGGGGTCCTCCTACGAGCAGTACTTC; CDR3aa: CASSDTGRGSSYEQYF
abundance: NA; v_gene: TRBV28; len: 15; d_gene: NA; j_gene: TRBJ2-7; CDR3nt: TGTGCCAGCAGTTTAATAAGCCAGGGCTCCTACGAGCAGTACTTC; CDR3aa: CASSLISQGSYEQYF
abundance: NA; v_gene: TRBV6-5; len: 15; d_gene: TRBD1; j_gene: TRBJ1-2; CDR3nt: TGTGCCAGCACCACCCCGACAGGGCGGTCCTATGGCTACACCTTC; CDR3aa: CASTTPTGRSYGYTF
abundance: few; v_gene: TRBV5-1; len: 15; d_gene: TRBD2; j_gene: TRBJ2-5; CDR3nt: TGCGCCAGCAGCTTGGCCGGGACTAGCATTGAGACCCAGTACTTC; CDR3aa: CASSLAGTSIETQYF
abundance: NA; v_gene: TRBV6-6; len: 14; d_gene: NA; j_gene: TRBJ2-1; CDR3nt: TGTGCCAGCAGTTACAGGGGTCTAGACAATGAGCAGTTCTTC; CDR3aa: CASSYRGLDNEQFF
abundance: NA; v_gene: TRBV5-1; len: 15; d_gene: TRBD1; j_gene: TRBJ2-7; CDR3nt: TGCGCCAGCAGCTTCGGACAGGGGCTTCCCTACGAGCAGTACTTC; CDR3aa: CASSFGQGLPYEQYF
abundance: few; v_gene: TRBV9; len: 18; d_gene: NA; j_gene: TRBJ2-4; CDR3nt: TGTGCCAGCAGCGTAGTCGCTGACGGGGGATGGGCCAAAAACATTCAGTACTTC; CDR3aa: CASSVVADGGWAKNIQYF
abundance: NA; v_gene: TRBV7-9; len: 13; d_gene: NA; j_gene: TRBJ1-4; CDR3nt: TGTGCCAGCAGAGTACAGGGTAATGAAAAACTGTTTTTT; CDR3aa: CASRVQGNEKLFF